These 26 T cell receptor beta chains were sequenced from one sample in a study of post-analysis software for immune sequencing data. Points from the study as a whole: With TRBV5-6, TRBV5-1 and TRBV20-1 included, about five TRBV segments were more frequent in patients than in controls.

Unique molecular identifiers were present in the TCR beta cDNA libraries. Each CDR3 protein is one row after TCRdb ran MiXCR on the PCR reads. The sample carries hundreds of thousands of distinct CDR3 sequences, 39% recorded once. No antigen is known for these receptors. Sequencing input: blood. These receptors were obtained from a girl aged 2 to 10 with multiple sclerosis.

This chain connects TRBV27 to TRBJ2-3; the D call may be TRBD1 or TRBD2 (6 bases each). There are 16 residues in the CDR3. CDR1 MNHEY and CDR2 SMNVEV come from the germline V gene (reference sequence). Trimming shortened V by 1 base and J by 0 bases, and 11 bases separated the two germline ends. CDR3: CASSLLGGLSTDTQYF. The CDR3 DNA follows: TGTGCCAGCAGTTTATTAGGGGGGCTTAGCACAGATACGCAGTATTTT.

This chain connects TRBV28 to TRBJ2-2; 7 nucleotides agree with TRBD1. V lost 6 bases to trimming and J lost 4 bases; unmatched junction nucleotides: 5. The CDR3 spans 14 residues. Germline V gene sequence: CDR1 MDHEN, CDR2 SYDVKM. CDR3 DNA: TGTGCCAGCAGATCCACAGGGGCCACCGGGGAGCTGTTTTTT. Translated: CASRSTGATGELFF.

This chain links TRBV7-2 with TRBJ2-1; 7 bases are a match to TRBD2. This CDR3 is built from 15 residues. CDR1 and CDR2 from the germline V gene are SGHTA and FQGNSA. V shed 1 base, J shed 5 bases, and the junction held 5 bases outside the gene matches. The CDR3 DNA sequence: TGTGCCAGCAGCTTAGAGAGGACTAGTGACAATGAGCAGTTCTTC. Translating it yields CASSLERTSDNEQFF.

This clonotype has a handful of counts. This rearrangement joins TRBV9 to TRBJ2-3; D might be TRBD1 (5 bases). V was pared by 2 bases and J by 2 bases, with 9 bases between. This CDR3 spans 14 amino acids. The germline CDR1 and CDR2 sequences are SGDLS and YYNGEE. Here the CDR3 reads CASSVAGSTDTQYF. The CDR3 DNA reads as TGTGCCAGCAGCGTTGCAGGGTCCACAGATACGCAGTATTTT.

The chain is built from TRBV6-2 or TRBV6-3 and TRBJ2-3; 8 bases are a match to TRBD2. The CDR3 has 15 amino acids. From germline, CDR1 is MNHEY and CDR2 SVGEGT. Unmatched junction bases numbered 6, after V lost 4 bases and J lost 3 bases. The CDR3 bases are TGTGCCAGCAGTTTTAGCGGGATAGGGACAGATACGCAGTATTTT. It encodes CASSFSGIGTDTQYF.

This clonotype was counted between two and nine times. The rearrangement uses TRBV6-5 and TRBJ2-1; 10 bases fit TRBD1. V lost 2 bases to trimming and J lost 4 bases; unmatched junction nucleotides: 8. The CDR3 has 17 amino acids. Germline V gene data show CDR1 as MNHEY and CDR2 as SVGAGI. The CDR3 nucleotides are TGTGCCAGCAGTTACCCATTGGGACAGGGGAGATACAATGAGCAGTTCTTC. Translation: CASSYPLGQGRYNEQFF.

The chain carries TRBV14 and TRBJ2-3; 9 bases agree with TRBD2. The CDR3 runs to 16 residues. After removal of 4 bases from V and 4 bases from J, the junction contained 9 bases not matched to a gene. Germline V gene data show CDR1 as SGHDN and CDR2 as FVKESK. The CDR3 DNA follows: TGTGCCAGCAGCCCTCCAGGACTAGCGCTAGCAGATACGCAGTATTTT. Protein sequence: CASSPPGLALADTQYF.

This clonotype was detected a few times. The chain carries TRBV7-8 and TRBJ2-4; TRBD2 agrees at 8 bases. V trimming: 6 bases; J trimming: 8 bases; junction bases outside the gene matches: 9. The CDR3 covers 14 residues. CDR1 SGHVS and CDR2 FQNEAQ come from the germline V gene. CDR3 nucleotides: TGTGCCAGCAGTCCCGGGGGGGCTAGGGACATTCAGTACTTC. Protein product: CASSPGGARDIQYF.

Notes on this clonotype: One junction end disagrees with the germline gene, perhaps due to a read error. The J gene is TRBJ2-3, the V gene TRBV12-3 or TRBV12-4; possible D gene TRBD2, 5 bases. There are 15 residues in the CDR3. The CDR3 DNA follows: TGTGCCAGCACTAGACAAAGCCCTAGCACAGATATGCAGTATTTT. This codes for CASTRQSPSTDMQYF.

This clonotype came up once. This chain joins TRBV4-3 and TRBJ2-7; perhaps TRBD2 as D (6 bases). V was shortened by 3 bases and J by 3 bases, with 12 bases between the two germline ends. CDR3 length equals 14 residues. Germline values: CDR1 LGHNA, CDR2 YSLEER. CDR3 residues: CASSHTGTGYEQYF. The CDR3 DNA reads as TGCGCCAGCAGCCACACCGGGACTGGCTACGAGCAGTACTTC.

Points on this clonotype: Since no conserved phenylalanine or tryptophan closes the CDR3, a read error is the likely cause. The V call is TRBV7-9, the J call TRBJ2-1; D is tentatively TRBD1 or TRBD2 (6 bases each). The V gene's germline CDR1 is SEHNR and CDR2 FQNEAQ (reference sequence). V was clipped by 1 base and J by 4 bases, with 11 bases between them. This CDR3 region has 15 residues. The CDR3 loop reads CASSLVGGVYNEQFL. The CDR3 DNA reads TGTGCCAGCAGCTTAGTGGGGGGCGTATACAATGAGCAGTTCTTA.

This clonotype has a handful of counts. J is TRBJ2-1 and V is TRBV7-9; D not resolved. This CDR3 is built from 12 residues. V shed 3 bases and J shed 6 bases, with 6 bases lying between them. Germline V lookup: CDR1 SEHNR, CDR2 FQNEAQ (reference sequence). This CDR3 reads CASSFPANEQFF. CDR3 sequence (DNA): TGTGCCAGCAGCTTCCCCGCCAATGAGCAGTTCTTC.

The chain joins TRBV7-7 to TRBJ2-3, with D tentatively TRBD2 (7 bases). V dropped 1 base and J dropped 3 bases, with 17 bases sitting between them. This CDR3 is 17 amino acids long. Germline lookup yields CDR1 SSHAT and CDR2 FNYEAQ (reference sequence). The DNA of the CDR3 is TGTGCCAGCAGCTTAGGGGTTGCGGGGGCGAAGACAGATACGCAGTATTTT. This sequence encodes CASSLGVAGAKTDTQYF.

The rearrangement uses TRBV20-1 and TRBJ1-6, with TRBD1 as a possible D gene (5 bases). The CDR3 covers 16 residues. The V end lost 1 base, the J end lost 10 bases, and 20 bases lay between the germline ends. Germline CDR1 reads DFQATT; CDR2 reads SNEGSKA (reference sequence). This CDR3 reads CSARVAGVGEWSPLHF. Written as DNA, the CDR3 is TGCAGTGCTAGAGTTGCAGGAGTAGGGGAGTGGTCACCCCTCCACTTT.

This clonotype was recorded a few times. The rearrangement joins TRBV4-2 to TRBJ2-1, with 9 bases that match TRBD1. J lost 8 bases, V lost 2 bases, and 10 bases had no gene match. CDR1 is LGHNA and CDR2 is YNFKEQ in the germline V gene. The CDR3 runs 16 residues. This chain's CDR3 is CASSQPYRGRLDEQFF. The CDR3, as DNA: TGTGCCAGCAGCCAACCCTACAGGGGGCGCTTGGATGAGCAGTTCTTC.

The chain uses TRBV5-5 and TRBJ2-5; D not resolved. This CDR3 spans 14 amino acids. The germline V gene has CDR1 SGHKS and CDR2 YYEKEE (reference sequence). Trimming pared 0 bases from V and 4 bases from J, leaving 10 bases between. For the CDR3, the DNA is TGTGCCAGCAGCTTGGTTTCTGGGTTAGAGACCCAGTACTTC. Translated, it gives CASSLVSGLETQYF.

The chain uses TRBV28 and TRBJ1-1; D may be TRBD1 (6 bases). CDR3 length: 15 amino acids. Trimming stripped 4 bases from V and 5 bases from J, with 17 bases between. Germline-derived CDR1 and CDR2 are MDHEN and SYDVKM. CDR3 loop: CASSSPTGRRTEAFF. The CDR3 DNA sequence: TGTGCCAGCAGTTCCCCCACAGGGCGGCGGACTGAAGCTTTCTTT.

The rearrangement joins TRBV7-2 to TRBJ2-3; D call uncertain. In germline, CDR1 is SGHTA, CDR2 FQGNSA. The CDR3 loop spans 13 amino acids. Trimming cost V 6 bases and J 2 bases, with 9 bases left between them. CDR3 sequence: CASRLRITDTQYF. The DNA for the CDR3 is TGTGCCAGCAGGTTACGGATCACAGATACGCAGTATTTT.

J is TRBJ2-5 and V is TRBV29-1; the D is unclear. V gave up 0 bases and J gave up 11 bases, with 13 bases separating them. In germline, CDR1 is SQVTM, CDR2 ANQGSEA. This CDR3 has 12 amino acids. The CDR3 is CSVEEAYNEQYF. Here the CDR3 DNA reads TGCAGCGTTGAAGAGGCATACAATGAGCAGTACTTC.

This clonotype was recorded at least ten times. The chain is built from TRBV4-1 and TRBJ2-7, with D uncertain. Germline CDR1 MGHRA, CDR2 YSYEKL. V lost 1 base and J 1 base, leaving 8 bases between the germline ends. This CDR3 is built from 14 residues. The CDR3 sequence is CASSQVSGSYEQYF. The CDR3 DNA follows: TGCGCCAGCAGCCAAGTGTCCGGGTCCTACGAGCAGTACTTC.

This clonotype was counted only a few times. This CDR3 reads CASSPRVYSEQFF. The CDR3 DNA reads as TGTGCCAGCAGTCCGCGGGTTTACTCTGAGCAGTTCTTC. The chain carries TRBV12-3 or TRBV12-4 and TRBJ2-1, with D perhaps TRBD2 (5 bases). The CDR3 is 13 amino acids. V lost 5 bases and J 9 bases, leaving 14 bases between the germline ends.

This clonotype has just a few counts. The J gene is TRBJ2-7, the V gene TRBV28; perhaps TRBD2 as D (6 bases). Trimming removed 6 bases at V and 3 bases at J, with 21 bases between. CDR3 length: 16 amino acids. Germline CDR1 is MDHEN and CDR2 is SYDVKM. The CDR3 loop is CASSPYRASDFYEQYF. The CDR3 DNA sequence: TGTGCCAGCAGCCCCTACCGGGCTAGCGACTTCTACGAGCAGTACTTC.

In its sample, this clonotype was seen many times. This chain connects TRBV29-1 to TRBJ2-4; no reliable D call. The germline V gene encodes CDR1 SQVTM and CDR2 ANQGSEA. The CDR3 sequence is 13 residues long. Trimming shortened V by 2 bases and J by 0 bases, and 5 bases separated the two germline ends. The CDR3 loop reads CSVELLAKNIQYF. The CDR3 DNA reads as TGCAGCGTTGAACTATTAGCCAAAAACATTCAGTACTTC.

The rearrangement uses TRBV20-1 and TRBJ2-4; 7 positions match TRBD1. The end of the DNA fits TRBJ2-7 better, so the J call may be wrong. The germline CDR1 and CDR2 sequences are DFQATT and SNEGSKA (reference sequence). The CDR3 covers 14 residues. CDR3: CSARYRGQNYEQYF. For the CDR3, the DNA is TGCAGTGCTAGGTATAGGGGACAGAACTACGAGCAGTACTTC.

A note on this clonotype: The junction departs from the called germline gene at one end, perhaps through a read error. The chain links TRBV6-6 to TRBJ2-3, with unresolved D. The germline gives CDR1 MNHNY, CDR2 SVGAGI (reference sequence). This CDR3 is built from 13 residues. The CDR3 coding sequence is TGTGCCGGCAGTTATGGGGTTGGAGATACGCAGTATTTT. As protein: CAGSYGVGDTQYF.

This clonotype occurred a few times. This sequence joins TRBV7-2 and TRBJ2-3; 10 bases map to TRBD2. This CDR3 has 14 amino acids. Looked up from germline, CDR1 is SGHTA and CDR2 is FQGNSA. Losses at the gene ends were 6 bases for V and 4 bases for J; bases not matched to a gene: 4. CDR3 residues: CASRSLAGADTQYF. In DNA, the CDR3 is TGTGCCAGCAGATCCCTAGCGGGAGCAGATACGCAGTATTTT.